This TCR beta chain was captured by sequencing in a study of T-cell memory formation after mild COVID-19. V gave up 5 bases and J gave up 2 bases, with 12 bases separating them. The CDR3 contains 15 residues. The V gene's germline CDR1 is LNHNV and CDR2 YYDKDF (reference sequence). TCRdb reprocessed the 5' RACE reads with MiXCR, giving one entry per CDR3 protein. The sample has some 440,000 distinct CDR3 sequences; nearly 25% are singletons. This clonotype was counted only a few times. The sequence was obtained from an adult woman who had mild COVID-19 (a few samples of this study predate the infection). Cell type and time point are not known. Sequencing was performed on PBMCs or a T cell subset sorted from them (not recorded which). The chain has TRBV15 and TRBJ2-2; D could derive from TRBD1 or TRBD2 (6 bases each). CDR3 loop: CATSGGTLNTGELFF. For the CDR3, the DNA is TGTGCCACCAGCGGAGGGACACTAAACACCGGGGAGCTGTTTTTT.